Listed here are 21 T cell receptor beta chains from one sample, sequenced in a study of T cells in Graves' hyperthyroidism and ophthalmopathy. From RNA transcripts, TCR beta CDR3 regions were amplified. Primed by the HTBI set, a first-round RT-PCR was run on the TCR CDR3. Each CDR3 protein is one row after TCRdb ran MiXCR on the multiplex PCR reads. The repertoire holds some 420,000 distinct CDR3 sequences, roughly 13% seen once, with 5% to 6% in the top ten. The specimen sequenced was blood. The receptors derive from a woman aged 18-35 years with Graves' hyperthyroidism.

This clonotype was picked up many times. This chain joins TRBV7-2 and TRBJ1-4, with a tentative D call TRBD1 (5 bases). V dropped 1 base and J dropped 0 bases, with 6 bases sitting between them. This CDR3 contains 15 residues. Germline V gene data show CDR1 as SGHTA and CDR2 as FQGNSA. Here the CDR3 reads CASSLGGTTNEKLFF. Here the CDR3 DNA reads TGTGCCAGCAGCTTAGGGGGGACAACTAATGAAAAACTGTTTTTT.

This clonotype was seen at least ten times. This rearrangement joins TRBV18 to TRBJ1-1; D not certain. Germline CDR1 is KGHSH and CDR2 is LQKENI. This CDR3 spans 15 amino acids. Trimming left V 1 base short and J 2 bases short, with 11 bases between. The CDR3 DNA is TGTGCCAGCTCACCACTTTGGGGAGTTAACACTGAAGCTTTCTTT. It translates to CASSPLWGVNTEAFF.

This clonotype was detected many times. The CDR3 protein is CSAFTSGRAADTQYF. CDR3 bases: TGCAGTGCTTTTACTAGCGGGAGGGCTGCAGATACGCAGTATTTT. This chain uses TRBV20-1 with TRBJ2-3, with 13 positions matching TRBD2. Germline lookup yields CDR1 DFQATT and CDR2 SNEGSKA (reference sequence). With 5 bases clipped from V and 4 bases from J, the junction kept 6 bases outside the gene matches. CDR3 length: 15 amino acids.

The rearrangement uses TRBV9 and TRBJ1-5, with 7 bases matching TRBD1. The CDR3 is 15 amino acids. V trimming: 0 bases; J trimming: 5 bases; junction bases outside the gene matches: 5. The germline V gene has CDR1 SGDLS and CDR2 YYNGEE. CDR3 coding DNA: TGTGCCAGCAGCGTAGGAGGGGGCCTCGATCAGCCCCAGCATTTT. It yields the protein CASSVGGGLDQPQHF.

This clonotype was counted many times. The CDR3 sequence: CAWSPFSYEQYF. Here the CDR3 DNA reads TGTGCCTGGAGTCCCTTTTCCTACGAGCAGTACTTC. This chain connects TRBV30 to TRBJ2-7, with no clear D. The CDR3 length is 12 residues. CDR1 and CDR2 (germline): GTSNPN, SVGIG (reference sequence). Deletions cut 2 bases from V and 1 base from J, with 6 bases between. The full variable domain, its missing parts supplied by reference TRBV30 and TRBJ2-7, is SQTIHQWPATLVQPVGSPLSLECTVEGTSNPNLYWYRQAAGRGLQLLFYSVGIGQISSEVPQNLSASRPQDRQFILSSKKLLLSDSGFYLCAWSPFSYEQYFGPGTRLTVT.

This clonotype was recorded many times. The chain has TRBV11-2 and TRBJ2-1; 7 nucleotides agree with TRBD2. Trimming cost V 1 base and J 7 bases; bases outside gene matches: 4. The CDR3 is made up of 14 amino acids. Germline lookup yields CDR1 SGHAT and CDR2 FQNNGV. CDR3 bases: TGTGCCAGCAGCTTAGGTCTAGCGGAAAATGAGCAGTTCTTC. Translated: CASSLGLAENEQFF.

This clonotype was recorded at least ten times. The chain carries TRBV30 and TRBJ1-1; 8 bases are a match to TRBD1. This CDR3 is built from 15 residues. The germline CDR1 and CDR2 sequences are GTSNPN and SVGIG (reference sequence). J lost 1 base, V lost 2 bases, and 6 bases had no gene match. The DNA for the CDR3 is TGTGCCTGGAGTTTGGACAGGGCTTCGAACACTGAAGCTTTCTTT. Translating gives CAWSLDRASNTEAFF.

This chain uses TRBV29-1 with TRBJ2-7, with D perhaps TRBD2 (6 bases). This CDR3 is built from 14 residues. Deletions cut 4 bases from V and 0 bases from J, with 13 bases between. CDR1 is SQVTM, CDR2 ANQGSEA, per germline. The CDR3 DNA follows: TGCAGCGTTGTCATGGCGGGAACCTCCTACGAGCAGTACTTC. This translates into CSVVMAGTSYEQYF.

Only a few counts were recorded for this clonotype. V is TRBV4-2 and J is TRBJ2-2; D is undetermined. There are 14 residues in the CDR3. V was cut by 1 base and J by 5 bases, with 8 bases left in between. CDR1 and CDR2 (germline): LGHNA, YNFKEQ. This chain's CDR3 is CASSQASRTGELFF. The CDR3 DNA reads TGTGCCAGCAGCCAAGCCTCGCGTACCGGGGAGCTGTTTTTT.

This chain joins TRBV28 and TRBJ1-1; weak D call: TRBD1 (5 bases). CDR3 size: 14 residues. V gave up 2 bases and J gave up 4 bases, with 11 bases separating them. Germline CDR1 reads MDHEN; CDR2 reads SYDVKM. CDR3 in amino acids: CASSLRGVSTEAFF. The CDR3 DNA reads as TGTGCCAGCAGTTTAAGAGGGGTGAGCACTGAAGCTTTCTTT. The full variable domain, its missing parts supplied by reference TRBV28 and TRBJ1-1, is DVKVTQSSRYLVKRTGEKVFLECVQDMDHENMFWYRQDPGLGLRLIYFSYDVKMKEKGDIPEGYSVSREKKERFSLILESASTNQTSMYLCASSLRGVSTEAFFGQGTRLTVV.

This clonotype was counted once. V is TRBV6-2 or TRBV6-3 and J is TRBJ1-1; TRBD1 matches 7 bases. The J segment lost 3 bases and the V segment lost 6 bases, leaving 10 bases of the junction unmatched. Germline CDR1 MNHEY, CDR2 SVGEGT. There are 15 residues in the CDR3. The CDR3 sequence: CASSNDREVHTEAFF. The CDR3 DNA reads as TGTGCCAGCAGCAACGACAGGGAGGTGCACACTGAAGCTTTCTTT.

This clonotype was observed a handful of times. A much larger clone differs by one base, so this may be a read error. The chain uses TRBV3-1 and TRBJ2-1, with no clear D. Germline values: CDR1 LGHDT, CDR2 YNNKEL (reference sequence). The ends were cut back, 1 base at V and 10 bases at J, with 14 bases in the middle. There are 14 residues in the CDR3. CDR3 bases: TGTGCCAGCAGCCAAGCTGGGGTAGGCGGCGAGCAGTTCTTC. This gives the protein CASSQAGVGGEQFF.

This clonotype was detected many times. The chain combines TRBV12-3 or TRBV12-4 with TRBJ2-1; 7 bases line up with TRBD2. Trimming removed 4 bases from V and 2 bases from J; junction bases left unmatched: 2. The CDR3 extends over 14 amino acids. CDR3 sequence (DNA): TGTGCCAGCAGTTCTAGCGGAGCCTACAATGAGCAGTTCTTC. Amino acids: CASSSSGAYNEQFF.

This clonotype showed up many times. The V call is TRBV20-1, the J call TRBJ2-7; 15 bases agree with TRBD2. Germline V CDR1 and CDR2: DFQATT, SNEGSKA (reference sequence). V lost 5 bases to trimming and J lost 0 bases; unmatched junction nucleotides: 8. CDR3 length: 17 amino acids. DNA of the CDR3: TGCAGTGCTTCAGGACTAGCGGGAGGGCACGGCTCCTACGAGCAGTACTTC. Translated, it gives CSASGLAGGHGSYEQYF.

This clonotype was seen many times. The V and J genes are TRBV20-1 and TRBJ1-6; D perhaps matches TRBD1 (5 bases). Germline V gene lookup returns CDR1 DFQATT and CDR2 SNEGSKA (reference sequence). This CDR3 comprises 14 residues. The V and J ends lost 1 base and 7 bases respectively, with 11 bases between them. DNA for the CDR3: TGCAGTGCTAGAGGCCAGGGTAGAAATTCACCCCTCCACTTT. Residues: CSARGQGRNSPLHF.

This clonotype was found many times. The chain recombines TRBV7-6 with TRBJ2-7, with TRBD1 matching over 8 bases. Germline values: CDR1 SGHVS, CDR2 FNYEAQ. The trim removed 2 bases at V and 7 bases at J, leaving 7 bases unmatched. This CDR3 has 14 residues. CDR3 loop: CASSLTQGVGEQYF. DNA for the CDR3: TGTGCCAGCAGCTTAACACAGGGGGTGGGAGAGCAGTACTTC.

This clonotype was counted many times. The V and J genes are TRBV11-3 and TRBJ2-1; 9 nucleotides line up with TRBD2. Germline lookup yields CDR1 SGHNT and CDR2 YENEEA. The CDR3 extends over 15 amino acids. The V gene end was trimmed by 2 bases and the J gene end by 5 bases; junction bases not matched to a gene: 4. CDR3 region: CASSLTSSGNNEQFF. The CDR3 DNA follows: TGTGCCAGCAGCTTAACGTCTAGCGGGAACAATGAGCAGTTCTTC.

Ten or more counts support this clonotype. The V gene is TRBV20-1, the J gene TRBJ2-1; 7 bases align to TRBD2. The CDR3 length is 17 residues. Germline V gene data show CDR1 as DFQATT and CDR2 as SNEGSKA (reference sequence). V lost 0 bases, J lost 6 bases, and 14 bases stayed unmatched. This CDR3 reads CSARDGGSGGSRNEQFF. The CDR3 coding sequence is TGCAGTGCTAGAGATGGAGGGAGTGGCGGGAGTCGCAATGAGCAGTTCTTC.

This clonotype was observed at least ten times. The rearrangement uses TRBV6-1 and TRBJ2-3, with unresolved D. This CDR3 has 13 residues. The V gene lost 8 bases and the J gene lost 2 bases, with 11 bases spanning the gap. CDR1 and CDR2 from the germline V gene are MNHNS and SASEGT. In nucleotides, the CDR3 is TGTGCCAGCTATGGCGGCTCCACAGATACGCAGTATTTT. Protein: CASYGGSTDTQYF.

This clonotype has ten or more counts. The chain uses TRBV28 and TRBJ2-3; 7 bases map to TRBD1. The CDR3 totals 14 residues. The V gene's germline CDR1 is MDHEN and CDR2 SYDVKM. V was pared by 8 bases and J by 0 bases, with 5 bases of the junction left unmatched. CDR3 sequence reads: CASGETGSTDTQYF. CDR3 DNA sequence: TGTGCCAGCGGCGAGACAGGGAGCACAGATACGCAGTATTTT.

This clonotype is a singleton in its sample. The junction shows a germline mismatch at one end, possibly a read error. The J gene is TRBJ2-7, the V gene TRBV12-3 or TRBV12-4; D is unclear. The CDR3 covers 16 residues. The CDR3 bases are TGTGCCAGCAGTTTTGGTACGGAGCTCTCCTCCTCCGAGCAGTACTTC. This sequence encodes CASSFGTELSSSEQYF.